This T cell receptor (beta chain) appears in the sequencing data of a study of T cell repertoires in cytomegalovirus infection. Study-wide points: The study identified carriers of CMV plus the relevant HLA from cumulative public TCR beta family frequency.

The table lists this clonotype with a few counts. Its antigen is undetermined. TCRdb independently ran MiXCR on the reads; one entry per CDR3 protein. The table lists hundreds of thousands of distinct CDR3 sequences, around 35% of them singletons. Germline V gives CDR1 MNHNY, CDR2 SVGAGI (reference sequence). CDR3 length equals 15 residues. The V end lost 2 bases, the J end lost 5 bases, and 14 bases lay between the germline ends. The chain carries TRBV6-6 and TRBJ2-3, with D tentatively TRBD1 (6 bases). The origin of this receptor is a human donor in good health (CMV status not recorded). Some clones in this sample may be carry-over from other donors' samples. Sample: cultured PBMCs, taken from culture after CMV antigen stimulation. CDR3 sequence reads: CASSYLSGGEDTQYF. Here the CDR3 DNA reads TGTGCCAGCAGTTACCTCTCTGGGGGCGAAGATACGCAGTATTTT.